This T cell receptor (beta chain) appears in the sequencing data of a study of PD-L1 blockade in urothelial cancer. Across the whole study: Atezolizumab at 1,200 mg intravenously every 3 weeks was started by patients in about 2014.

The time point: peripheral blood 6 weeks after treatment start. The authors spiked synthetic TCR analog templates into each PCR. Data came from immunoSEQ multiplex PCR; TCRdb stores just in-frame clones and leaves some out. This sample has about 48,000 clones, with about 82% found just once. This CDR3 is built from 15 residues. With 6 bases removed from V and 1 base from J, the gap between germline ends came to 15 bases. The germline V gene encodes CDR1 MNHNS and CDR2 SASEGT. The chain recombines TRBV6-1 with TRBJ1-1, with a weak D call TRBD1 (6 bases). The receptor's source is a man between 65 and 85 years old with urothelial cancer. Material: PBMCs, obtained around atezolizumab (anti-PD-L1) treatment. The CDR3 DNA reads as TGTGCCAGCAGAGGACAGCCCAGCTCGAACACTGAAGCTTTCTTT. Translated: CASRGQPSSNTEAFF.